In this sample, the clone carrying this T cell receptor beta chain turned up once. Original processing notes: Estimated nucleated cell counts came from reference gene primer amplification. TCRdb's table, derived via immunoSEQ multiplex PCR, lists solely in-frame clones and lacks some. From that table come the V and J calls and clone size; the DNA was used to work out D and trimming. The data hold about 140,000 clones, with about 80% observed a single time. This entry comes from a study of blood T cell repertoires in COVID-19. Study context: Some COVID-19 samples were acute and others convalescent; all came from the United States, Italy and Spain. The analysed material was cDNA or gDNA that came from T cells, B-cell-depleted T cells, or PBMCs.

CDR1 is SGDLS and CDR2 is YYNGEE in the germline V gene. Between the trimmed V and J ends, which lost 2 bases and 6 bases, there was a span of 19 bases. CDR3 size: 16 residues. The receptor's source is a woman aged 55-70 years with acute or convalescent COVID-19. What was sequenced was peripheral blood. V usage is TRBV9 and J usage is TRBJ2-3; TRBD2 might be the D (7 bases). CDR3 sequence: CASSVGGRGFGDTQYF. CDR3 coding DNA: TGTGCCAGCAGCGTTGGTGGGAGGGGGTTCGGGGATACGCAGTATTTT.